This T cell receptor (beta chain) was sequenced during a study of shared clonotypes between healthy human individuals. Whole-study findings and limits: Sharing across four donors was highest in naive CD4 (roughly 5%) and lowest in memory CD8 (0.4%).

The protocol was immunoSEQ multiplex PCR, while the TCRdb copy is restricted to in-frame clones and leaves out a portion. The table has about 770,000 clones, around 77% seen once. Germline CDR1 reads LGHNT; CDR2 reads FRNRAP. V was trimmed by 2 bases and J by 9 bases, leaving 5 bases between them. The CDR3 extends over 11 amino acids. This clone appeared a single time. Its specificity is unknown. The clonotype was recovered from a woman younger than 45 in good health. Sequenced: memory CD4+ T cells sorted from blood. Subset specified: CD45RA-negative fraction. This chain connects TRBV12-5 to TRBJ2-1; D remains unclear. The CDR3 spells CASGLSSEQFF. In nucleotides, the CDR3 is TGTGCTAGTGGTTTGTCGAGTGAGCAGTTCTTC.